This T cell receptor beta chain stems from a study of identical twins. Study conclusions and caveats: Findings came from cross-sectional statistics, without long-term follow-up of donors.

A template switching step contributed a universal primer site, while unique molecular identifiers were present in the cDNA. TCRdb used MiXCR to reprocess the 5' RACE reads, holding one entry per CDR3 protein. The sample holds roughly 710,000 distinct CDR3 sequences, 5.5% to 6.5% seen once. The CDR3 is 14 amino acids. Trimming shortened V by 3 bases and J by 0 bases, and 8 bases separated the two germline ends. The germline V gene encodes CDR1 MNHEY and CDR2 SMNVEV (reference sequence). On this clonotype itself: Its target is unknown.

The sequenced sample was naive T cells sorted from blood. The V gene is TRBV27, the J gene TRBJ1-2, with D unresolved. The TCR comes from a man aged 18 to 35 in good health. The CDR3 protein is CASSFRAANYGYTF. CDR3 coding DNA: TGTGCCAGCAGTTTTCGGGCAGCTAACTATGGCTACACCTTC.